This T cell receptor beta chain was identified during a study of blood T cell repertoires in COVID-19. Study-level information: The origin of the acute and convalescent COVID-19 samples was the United States, Italy and Spain.

The CDR3 sequence is 16 residues long. Germline V gives CDR1 MGHRA, CDR2 YSYEKL. Trimming took 1 base from V and 7 from J; bases not matched to a gene: 5. Authors' data handling: Reference gene primers were amplified, and this amplification served to estimate nucleated cell counts. TCRdb's table, derived via immunoSEQ multiplex PCR, lists solely in-frame clones and lacks some. V, J and clone size derive from that table, while D and trimming were established from the DNA sequence. Of about 300,000 clones listed, 70% to 90% are singletons. V is TRBV4-1 and J is TRBJ2-2; 11 bases line up with TRBD2. The sequenced material came from peripheral blood. This receptor was taken from a woman aged 50 to 60 with COVID-19, enrolled during active disease. The CDR3 spells CASSQVGGLAGGELFF. CDR3 bases: TGCGCCAGCAGCCAAGTGGGCGGACTAGCGGGCGGGGAGCTGTTTTTT.